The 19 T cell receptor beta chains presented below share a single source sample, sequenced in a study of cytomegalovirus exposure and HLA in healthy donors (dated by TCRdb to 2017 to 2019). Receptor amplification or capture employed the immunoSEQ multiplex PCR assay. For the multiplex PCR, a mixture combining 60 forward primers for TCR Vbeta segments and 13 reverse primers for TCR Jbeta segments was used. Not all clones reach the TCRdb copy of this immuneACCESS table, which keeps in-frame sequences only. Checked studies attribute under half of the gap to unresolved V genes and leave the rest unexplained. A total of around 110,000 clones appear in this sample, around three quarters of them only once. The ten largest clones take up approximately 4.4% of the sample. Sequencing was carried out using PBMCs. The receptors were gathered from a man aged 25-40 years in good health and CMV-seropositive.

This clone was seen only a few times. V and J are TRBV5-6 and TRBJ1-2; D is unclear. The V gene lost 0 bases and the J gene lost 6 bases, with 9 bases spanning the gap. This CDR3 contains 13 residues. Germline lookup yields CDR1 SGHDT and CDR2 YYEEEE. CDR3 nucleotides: TGTGCCAGCAGCTTGGGGGAGTATGATGGCTACACCTTC. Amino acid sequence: CASSLGEYDGYTF.

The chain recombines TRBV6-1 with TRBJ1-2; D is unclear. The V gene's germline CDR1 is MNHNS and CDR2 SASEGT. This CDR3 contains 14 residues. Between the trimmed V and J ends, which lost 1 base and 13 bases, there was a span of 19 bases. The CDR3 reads CASSEVREQGIGTF. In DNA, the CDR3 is TGTGCCAGCAGTGAAGTGAGGGAACAAGGGATTGGCACCTTC.

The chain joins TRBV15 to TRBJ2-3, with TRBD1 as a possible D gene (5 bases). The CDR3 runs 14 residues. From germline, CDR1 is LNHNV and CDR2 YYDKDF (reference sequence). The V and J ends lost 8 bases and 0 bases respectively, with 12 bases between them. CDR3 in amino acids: CATGAPASTDTQYF. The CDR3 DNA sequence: TGTGCCACCGGGGCCCCAGCTAGCACAGATACGCAGTATTTT.

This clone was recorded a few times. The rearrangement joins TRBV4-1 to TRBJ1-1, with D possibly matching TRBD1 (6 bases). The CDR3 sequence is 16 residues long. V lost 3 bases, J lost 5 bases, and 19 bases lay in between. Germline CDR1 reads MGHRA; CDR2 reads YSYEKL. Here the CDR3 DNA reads TGCGCCAGCAGCCACCCCCGCGGGCCCCAGGGGACTGAAGCTTTCTTT. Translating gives CASSHPRGPQGTEAFF.

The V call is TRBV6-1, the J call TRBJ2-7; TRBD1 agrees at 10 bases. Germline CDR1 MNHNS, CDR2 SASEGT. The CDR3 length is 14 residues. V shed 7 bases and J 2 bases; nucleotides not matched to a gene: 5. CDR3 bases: TGTGCCAGCAATCAGGACAGGGGGACCTACGAGCAGTACTTC. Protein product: CASNQDRGTYEQYF.

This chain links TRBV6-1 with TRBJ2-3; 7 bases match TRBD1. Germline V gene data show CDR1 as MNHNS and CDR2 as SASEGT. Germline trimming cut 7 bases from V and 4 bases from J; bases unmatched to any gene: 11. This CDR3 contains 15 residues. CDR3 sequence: CASTQRGGDADTQYF. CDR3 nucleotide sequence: TGTGCCAGCACTCAAAGAGGGGGCGACGCAGATACGCAGTATTTT.

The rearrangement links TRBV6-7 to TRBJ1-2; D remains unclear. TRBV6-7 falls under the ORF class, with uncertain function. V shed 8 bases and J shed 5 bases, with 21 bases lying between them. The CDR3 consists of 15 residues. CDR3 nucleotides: TGTGCCAGCGCCCCCTGGGCAGGCCGTATTTATGGCTACACCTTC. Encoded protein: CASAPWAGRIYGYTF.

The CDR3 sequence is CASSDKGAHETQYF. The CDR3 nucleotides are TGTGCCAGCAGTGACAAAGGGGCGCATGAGACCCAGTACTTC. V gene TRBV6-1 combines with J gene TRBJ2-5, with D possibly being TRBD1 (5 bases). With 3 bases removed from V and 5 bases from J, the gap between germline ends came to 13 bases. The CDR3 sequence is 14 residues long. From germline, CDR1 is MNHNS and CDR2 SASEGT.

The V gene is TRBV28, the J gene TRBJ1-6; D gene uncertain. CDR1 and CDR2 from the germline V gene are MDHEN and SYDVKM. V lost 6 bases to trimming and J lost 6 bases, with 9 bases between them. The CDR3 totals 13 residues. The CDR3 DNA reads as TGTGCCAGCAGCGCCCAGGCTAATTCACCCCTCCACTTT. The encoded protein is CASSAQANSPLHF.

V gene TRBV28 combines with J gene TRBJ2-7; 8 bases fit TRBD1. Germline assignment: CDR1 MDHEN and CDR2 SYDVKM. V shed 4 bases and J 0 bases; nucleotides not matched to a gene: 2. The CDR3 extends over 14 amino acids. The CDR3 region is CASSSGGTSYEQYF. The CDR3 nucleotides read TGTGCCAGCAGTTCAGGGGGCACCTCCTACGAGCAGTACTTC.

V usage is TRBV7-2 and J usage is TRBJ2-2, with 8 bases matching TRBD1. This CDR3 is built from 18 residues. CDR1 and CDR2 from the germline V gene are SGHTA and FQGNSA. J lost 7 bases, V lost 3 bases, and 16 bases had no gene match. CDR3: CASSFPRSSRGLIGELFF. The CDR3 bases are TGTGCCAGCAGCTTCCCCCGGTCCAGCAGGGGGCTTATCGGGGAGCTGTTTTTT.

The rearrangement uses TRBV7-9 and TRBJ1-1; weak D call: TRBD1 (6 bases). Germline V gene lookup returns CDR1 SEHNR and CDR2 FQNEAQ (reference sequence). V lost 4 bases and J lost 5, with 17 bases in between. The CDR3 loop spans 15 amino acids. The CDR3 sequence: CASSYPRGADTEAFF. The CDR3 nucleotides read TGTGCCAGCAGCTATCCCCGGGGGGCCGATACTGAAGCTTTCTTT.

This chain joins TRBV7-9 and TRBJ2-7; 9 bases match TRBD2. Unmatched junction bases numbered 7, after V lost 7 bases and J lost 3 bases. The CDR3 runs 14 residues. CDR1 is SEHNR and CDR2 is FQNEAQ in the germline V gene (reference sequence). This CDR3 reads CASTEGSGGYEQYF. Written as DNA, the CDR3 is TGTGCCAGCACGGAGGGTAGCGGGGGCTACGAGCAGTACTTC.

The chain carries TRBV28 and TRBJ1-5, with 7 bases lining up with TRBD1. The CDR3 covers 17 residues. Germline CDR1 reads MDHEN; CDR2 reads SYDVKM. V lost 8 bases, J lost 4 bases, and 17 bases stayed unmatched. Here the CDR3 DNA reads TGTGCCAGCGGCGGGGAAACAGGGGCCCGACGGAATCAGCCCCAGCATTTT. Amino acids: CASGGETGARRNQPQHF. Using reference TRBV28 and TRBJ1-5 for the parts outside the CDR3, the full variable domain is DVKVTQSSRYLVKRTGEKVFLECVQDMDHENMFWYRQDPGLGLRLIYFSYDVKMKEKGDIPEGYSVSREKKERFSLILESASTNQTSMYLCASGGETGARRNQPQHFGDGTRLSIL.

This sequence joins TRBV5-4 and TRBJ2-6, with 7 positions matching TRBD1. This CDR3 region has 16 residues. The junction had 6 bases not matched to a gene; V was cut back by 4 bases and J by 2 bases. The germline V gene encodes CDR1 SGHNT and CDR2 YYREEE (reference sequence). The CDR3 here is CASSRDSGTGANVLTF. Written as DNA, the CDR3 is TGTGCCAGCAGCCGGGACAGCGGAACTGGGGCCAACGTCCTGACTTTC.

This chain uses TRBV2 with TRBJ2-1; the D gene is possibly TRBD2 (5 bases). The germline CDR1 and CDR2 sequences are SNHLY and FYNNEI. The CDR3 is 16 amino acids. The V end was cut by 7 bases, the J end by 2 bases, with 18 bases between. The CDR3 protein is CASTRAGGGTYNEQFF. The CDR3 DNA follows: TGTGCCAGCACCCGGGCCGGAGGAGGAACCTACAATGAGCAGTTCTTC.

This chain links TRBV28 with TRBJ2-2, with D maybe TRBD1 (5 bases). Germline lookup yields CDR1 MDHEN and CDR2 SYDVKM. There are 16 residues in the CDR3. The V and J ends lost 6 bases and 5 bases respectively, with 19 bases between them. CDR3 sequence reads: CASSHGANSRTGELFF. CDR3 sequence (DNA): TGTGCCAGCAGCCATGGGGCCAACTCCCGAACCGGGGAGCTGTTTTTT.

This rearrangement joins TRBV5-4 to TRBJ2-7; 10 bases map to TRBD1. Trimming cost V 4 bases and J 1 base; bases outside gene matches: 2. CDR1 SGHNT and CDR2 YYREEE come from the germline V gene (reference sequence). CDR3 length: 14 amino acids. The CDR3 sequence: CASSGTGVSYEQYF. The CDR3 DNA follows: TGTGCCAGCAGCGGGACAGGGGTTTCCTACGAGCAGTACTTC.

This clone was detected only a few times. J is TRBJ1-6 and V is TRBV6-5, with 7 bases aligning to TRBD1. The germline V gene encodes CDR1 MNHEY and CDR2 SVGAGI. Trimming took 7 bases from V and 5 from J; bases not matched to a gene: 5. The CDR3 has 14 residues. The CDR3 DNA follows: TGTGCCAGCAACCTGGGACAGCATAATTCACCCCTCCACTTT. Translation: CASNLGQHNSPLHF.